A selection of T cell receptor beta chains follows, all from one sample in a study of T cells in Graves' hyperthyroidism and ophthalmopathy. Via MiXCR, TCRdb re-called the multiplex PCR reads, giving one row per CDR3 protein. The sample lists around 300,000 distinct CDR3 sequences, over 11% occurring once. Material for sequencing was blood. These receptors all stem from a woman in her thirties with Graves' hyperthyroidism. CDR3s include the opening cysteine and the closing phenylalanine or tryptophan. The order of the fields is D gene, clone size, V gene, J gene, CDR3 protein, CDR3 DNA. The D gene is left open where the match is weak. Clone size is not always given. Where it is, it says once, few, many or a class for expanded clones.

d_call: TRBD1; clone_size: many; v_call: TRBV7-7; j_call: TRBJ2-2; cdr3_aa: CASSPGQGQTGELFF; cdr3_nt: TGTGCTAGCAGCCCCGGACAGGGCCAAACCGGGGAGCTGTTTTTT
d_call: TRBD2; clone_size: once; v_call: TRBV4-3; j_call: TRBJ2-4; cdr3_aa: CASSQDLAGVNYIQYF; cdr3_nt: TGCGCCAGCAGCCAAGATTTAGCGGGAGTAAACTACATTCAGTACTTC
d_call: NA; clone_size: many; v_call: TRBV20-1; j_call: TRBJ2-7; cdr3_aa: CSAANAAGPTYEQYF; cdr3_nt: TGCAGTGCTGCAAATGCGGCGGGACCGACCTACGAGCAGTACTTC
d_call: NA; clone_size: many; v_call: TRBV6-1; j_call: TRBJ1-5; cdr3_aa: CASLYSETGPRGQPQHF; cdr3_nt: TGTGCCAGCCTATACAGCGAAACCGGGCCCCGGGGTCAGCCCCAGCATTTT
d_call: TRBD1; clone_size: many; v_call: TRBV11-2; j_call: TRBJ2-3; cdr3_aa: CASSARQGDTTDTQYF; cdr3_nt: TGTGCCAGCAGCGCTCGACAGGGTGACACCACAGATACGCAGTATTTT
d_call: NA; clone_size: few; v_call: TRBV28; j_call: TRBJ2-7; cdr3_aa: CASRPRDGAITYEQYF; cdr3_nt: TGTGCCAGCAGACCCCGAGACGGAGCAATTACCTACGAGCAGTACTTC
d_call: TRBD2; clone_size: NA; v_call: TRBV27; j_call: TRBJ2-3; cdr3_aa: CASSLGPAGSTDTQYF; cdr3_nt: TGTGCCAGCAGTTTAGGGCCAGCGGGGAGCACAGATACGCAGTATTTT
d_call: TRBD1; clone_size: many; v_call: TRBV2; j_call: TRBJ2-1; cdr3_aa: CASRPVIRGLNEQFF; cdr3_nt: TGTGCCAGCAGACCTGTTATCAGGGGGCTGAATGAGCAGTTCTTC
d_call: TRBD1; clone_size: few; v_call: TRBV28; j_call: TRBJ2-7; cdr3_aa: CASSLRGLRSYEQYF; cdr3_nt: TGTGCCAGCAGTCTAAGGGGGCTTAGATCCTACGAGCAGTACTTC
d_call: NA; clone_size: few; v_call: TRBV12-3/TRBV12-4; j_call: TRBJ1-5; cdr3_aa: CASSTPFGDSNQPQHF; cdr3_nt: TGTGCCAGCAGTACCCCTTTTGGGGATAGCAATCAGCCCCAGCATTTT
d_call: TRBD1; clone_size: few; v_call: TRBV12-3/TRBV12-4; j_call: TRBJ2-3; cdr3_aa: CASSIVGTGDTDTQYF; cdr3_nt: TGTGCCAGCAGCATAGTTGGGACAGGGGACACAGATACGCAGTATTTT
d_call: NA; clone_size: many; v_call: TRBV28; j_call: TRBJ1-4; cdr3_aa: CASSFGAGRTTGKLFF; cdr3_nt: TGTGCCAGCAGTTTTGGGGCGGGGCGGACAACGGGAAAACTGTTTTTT
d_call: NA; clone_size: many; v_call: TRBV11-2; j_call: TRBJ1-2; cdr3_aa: CASSAPTWKDGVDGYTF; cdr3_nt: TGTGCCAGCAGTGCCCCGACTTGGAAAGACGGTGTTGATGGCTACACCTTC